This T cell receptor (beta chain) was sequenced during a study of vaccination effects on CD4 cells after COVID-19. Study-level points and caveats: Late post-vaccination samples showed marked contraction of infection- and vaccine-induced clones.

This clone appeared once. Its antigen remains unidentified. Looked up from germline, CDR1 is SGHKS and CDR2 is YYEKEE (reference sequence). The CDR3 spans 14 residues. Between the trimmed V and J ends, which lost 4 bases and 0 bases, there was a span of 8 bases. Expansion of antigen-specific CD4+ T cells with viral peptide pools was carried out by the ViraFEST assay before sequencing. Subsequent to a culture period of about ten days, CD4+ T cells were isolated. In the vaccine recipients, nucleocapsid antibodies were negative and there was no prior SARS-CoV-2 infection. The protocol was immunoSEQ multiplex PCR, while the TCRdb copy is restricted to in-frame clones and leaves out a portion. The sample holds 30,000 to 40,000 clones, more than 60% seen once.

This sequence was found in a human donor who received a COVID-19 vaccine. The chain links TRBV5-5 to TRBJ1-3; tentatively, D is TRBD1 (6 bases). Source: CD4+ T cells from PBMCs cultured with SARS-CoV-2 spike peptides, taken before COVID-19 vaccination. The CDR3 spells CASSPGASGNTIYF. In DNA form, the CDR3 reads TGTGCCAGCAGCCCGGGGGCCTCTGGAAACACCATATATTTT.